This T cell receptor beta chain was identified in a study of siplizumab effects on memory and regulatory T cells. The table came from immunoSEQ multiplex PCR; TCRdb's copy has only in-frame clones and leaves some out. The table shows about 60,000 clones, with 83% occurring only once. This CDR3 has 14 amino acids. Germline V gene lookup returns CDR1 LNHDA and CDR2 SQIVND (reference sequence). Trimming shortened V by 3 bases and J by 3 bases, and 11 bases separated the two germline ends. This sequence joins TRBV19 and TRBJ1-2; D may be TRBD1 (5 bases). Source material: memory CD4+ T cells sorted from blood. This receptor was obtained from a human donor in good health. The DNA of the CDR3 is TGTGCCAGTAGTATCGGGACTCTGGACTATGGCTACACCTTC. This encodes CASSIGTLDYGYTF.